This T cell receptor beta chain is from a study of cytomegalovirus exposure and HLA in healthy donors. Between the trimmed V and J ends, which lost 7 bases and 3 bases, there was a span of 10 bases. The germline V gene has CDR1 SNHLY and CDR2 FYNNEI. The CDR3 sequence is 13 residues long. This table comes from immunoSEQ multiplex PCR, and its TCRdb copy is limited to in-frame clones, with some not included. The table has 200,000 or so clones, over 75% seen once. The chain couples TRBV2 to TRBJ1-5; the D is unclear. The receptor was derived from a woman aged 18-29 years in good health and CMV-seropositive. The sequenced sample consisted of PBMCs. The CDR3 DNA sequence: TGTGCCAGCACGGAGCTATCCAATCAGCCCCAGCATTTT. Translation: CASTELSNQPQHF.